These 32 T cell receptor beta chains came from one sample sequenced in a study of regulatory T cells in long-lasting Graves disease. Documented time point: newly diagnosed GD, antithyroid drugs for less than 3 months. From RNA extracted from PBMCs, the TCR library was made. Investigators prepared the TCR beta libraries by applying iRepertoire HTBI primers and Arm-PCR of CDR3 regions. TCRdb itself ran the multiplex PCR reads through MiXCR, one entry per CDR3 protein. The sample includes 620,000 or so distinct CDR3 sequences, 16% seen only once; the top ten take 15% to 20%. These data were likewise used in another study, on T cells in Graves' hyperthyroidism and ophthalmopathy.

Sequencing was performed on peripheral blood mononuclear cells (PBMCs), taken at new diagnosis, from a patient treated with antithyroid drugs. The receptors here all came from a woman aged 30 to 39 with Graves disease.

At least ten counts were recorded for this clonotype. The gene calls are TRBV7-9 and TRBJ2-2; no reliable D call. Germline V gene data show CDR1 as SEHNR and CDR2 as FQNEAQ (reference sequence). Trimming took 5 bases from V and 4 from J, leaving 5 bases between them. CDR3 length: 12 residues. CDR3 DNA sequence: TGTGCCAGCAGCCGGAGCACCGGGGAGCTGTTTTTT. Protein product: CASSRSTGELFF. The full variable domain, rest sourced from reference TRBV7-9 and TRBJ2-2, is DTGVSQNPRHKITKRGQNVTFRCDPISEHNRLYWYRQTLGQGPEFLTYFQNEAQLEKSRLLSDRFSAERPKGSFSTLEIQRTEQGDSAMYLCASSRSTGELFFGEGSRLTVL.

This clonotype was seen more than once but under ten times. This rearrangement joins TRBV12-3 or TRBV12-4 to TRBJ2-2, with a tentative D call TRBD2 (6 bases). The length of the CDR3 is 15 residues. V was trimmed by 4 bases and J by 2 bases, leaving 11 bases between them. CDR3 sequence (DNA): TGTGCCAGCAGTTGGGGGGATTTAAACACCGGGGAGCTGTTTTTT. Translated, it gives CASSWGDLNTGELFF.

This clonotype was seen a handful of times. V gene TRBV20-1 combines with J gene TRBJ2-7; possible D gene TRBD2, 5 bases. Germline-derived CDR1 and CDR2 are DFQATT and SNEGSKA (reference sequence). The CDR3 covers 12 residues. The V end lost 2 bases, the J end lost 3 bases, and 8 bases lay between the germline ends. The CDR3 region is CSARRSGYEQYF. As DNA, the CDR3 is TGCAGTGCTAGAAGAAGCGGCTACGAGCAGTACTTC.

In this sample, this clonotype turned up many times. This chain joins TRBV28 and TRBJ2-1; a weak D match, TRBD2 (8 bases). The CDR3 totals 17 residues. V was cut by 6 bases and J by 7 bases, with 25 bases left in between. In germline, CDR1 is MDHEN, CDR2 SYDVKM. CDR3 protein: CASRKFGTAGVWNEQFF. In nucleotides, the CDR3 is TGTGCCAGCAGAAAGTTTGGGACAGCGGGGGTTTGGAATGAGCAGTTCTTC.

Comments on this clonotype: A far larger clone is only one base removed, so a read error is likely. Here the CDR3 reads CAISGQGQETQYF. CDR3 coding DNA: TGTGCCATCAGTGGACAGGGGCAAGAGACCCAGTACTTC. V and J are TRBV10-3 and TRBJ2-5; 8 bases agree with TRBD1. CDR3 length: 13 amino acids. Germline V gene data show CDR1 as ENHRY and CDR2 as SYGVKD. The J segment lost 2 bases and the V segment lost 4 bases, leaving 0 bases of the junction unmatched.

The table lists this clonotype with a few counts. The CDR3 sequence is CASSVRGGLETQYF. CDR3 sequence (DNA): TGTGCCAGCAGTGTGAGAGGGGGATTGGAGACCCAGTACTTC. The chain recombines TRBV6-1 with TRBJ2-5, with D possibly TRBD1 on 6 matching bases. Germline V lookup: CDR1 MNHNS, CDR2 SASEGT. The CDR3 spans 14 residues. The ends were cut back, 4 bases at V and 5 bases at J, with 14 bases in the middle.

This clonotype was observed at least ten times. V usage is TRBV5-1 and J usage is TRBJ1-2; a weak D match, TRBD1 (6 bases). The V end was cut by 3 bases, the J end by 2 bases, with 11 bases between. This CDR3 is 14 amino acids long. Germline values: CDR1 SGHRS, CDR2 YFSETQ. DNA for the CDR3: TGCGCCAGCAGCTCAGGGGAAGCAAACTATGGCTACACCTTC. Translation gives CASSSGEANYGYTF. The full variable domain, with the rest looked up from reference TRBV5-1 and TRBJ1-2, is KAGVTQTPRYLIKTRGQQVTLSCSPISGHRSVSWYQQTPGQGLQFLFEYFSETQRNKGNFPGRFSGRQFSNSRSEMNVSTLELGDSALYLCASSSGEANYGYTFGSGTRLTVV.

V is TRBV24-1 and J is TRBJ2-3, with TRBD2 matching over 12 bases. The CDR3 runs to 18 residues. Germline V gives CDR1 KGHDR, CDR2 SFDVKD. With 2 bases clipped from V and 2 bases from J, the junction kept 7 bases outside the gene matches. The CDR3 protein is CATSDSGGLAGTTDTQYF. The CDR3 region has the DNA TGTGCCACCAGTGATTCTGGTGGACTAGCGGGGACCACAGATACGCAGTATTTT.

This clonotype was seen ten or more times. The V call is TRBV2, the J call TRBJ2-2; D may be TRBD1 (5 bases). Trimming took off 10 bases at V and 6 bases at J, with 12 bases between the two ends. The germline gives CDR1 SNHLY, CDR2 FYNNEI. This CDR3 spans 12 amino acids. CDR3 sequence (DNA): TGTGCCACACAGTGGGGCGCCGGGGAGCTGTTTTTT. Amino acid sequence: CATQWGAGELFF.

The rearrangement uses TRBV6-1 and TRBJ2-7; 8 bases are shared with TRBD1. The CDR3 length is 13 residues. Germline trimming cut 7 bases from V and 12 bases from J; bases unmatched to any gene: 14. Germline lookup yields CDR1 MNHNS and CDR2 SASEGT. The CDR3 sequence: CASTPGQALGWYF. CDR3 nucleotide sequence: TGTGCCAGCACCCCGGGACAGGCGCTCGGATGGTACTTC.

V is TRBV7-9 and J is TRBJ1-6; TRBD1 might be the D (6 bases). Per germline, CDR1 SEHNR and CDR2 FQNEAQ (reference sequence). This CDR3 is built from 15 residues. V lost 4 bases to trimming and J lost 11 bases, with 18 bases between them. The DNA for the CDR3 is TGTGCCAGCAGCTCGGACGCGGAGGGGGGGGCACCCCTCCACTTT. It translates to CASSSDAEGGAPLHF.

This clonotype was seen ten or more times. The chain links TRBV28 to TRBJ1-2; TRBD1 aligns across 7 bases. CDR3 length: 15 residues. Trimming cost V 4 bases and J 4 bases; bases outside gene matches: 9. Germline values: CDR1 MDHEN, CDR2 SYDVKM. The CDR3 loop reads CASSSPNRGGYGYTF. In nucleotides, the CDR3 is TGTGCCAGCAGTTCCCCGAACAGGGGTGGCTATGGCTACACCTTC.

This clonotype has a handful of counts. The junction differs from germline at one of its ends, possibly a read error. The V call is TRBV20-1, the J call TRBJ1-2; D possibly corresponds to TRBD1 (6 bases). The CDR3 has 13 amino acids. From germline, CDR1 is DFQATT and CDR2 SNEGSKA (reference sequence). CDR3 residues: CSASTGRGYDYTF. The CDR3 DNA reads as TGCAGTGCGAGTACAGGGAGGGGCTATGACTACACCTTC.

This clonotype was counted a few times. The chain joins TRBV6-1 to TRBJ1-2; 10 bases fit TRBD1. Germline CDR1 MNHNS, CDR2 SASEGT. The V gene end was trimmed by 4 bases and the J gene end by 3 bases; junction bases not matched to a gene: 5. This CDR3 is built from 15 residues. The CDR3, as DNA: TGTGCCAGCAGTGGACAGGGGGCAGGCGACTATGGCTACACCTTC. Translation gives CASSGQGAGDYGYTF.

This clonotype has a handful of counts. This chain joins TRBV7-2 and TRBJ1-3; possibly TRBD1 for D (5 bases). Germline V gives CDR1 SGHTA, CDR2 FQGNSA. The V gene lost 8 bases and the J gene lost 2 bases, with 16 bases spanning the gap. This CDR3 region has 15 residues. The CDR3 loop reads CASGASGRTGNTIYF. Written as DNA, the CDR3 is TGTGCCAGCGGAGCTTCAGGGAGGACTGGAAACACCATATATTTT.

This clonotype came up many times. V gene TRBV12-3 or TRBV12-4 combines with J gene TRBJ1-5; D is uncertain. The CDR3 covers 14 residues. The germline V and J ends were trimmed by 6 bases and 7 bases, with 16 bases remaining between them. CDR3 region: CASSPGIGSQPQHF. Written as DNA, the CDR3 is TGTGCCAGCAGCCCGGGTATAGGGAGCCAGCCCCAGCATTTT.

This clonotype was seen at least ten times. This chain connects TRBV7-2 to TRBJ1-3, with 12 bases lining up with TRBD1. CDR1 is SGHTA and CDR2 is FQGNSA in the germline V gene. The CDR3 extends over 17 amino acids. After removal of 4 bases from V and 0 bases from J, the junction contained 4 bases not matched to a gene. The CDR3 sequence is CASSWGQGAYSGNTIYF. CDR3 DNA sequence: TGTGCCAGCAGCTGGGGACAGGGGGCTTACTCTGGAAACACCATATATTTT.

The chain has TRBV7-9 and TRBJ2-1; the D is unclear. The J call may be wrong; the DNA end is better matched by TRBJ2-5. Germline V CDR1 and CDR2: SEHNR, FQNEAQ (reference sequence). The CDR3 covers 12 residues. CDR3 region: CAYAPPEKTQYF. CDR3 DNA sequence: TGTGCCTATGCCCCGCCAGAAAAGACCCAGTACTTC.

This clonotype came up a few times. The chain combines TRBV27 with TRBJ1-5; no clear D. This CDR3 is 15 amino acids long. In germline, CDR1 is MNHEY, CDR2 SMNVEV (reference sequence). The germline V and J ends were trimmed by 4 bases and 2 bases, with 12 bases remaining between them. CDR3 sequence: CASSSAGAGNQPQHF. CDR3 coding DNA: TGTGCCAGCAGTTCCGCGGGTGCGGGCAATCAGCCCCAGCATTTT.

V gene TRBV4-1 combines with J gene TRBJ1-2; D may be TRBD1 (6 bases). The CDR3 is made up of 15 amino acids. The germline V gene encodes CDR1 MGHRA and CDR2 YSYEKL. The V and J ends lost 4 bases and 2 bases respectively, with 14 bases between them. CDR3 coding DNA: TGCGCCAGCAGCCCATCCCCGGGGGCCAACTATGGCTACACCTTC. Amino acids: CASSPSPGANYGYTF.

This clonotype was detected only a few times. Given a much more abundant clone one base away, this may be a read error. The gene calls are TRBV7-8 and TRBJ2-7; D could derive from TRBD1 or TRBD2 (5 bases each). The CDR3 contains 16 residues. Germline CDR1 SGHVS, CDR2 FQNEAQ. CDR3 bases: TGTGCCAGCAGCCAAGAGGGACCGGGGTCCTCTTCAGAGCGGTACTTC. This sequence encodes CASSQEGPGSSSERYF.

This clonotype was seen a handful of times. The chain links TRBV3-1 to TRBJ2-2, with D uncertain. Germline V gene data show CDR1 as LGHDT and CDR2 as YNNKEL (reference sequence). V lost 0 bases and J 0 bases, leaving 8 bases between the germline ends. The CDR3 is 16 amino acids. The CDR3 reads CASSQERQSNTGELFF. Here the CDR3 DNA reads TGTGCCAGCAGCCAAGAGAGGCAATCGAACACCGGGGAGCTGTTTTTT.

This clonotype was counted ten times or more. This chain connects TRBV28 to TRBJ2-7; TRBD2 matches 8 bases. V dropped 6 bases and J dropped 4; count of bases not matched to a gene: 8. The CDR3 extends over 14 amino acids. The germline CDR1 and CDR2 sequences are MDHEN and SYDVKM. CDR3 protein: CASSPAGGGYEQYF. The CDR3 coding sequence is TGTGCCAGCAGCCCTGCGGGGGGCGGGTACGAGCAGTACTTC.

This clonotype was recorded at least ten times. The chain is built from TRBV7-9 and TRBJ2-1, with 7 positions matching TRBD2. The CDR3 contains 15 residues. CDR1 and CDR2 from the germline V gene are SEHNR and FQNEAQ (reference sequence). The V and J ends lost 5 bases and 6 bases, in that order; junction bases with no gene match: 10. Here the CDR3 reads CASSQNRDYRNEQFF. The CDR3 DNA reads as TGTGCCAGCAGCCAGAACCGGGACTACCGCAATGAGCAGTTCTTC.

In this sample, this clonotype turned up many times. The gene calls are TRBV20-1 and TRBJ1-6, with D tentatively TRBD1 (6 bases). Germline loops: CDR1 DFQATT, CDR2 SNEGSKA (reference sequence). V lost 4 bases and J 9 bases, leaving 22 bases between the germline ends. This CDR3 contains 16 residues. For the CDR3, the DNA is TGCAGTGCTAAGGGGGGTCTTAGCCAGGGTAGTTCACCCCTCCACTTT. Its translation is CSAKGGLSQGSSPLHF.

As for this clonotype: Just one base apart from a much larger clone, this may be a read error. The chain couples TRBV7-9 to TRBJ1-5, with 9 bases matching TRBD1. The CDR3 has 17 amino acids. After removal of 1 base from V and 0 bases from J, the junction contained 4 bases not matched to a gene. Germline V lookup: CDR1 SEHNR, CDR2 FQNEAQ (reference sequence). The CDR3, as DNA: TGTGCCAGCAGCTTAGGGACAGGGGACCTTAGCAATCAGCCCCAGCATTTT. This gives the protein CASSLGTGDLSNQPQHF.

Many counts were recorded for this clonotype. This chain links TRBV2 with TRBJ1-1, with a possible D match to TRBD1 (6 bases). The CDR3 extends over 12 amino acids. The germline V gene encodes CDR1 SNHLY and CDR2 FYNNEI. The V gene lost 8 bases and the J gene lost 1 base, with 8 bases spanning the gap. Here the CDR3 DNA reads TGTGCCAGCTTGGACAGGAACACTGAAGCTTTCTTT. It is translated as CASLDRNTEAFF.

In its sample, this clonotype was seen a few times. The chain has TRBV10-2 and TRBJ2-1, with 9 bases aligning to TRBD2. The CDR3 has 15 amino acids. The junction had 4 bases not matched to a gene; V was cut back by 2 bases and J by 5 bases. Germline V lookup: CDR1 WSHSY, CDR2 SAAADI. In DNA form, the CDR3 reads TGCGCCAGCAGTGAGAGACTAGCGGTTAACAATGAGCAGTTCTTC. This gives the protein CASSERLAVNNEQFF.

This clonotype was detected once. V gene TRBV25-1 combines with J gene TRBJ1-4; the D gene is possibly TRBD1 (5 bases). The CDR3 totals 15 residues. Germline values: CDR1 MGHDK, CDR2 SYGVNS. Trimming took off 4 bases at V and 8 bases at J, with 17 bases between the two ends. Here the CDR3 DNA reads TGTGCCAGCAGTGCGATGGCAGGGACCAGGGAAAAACTGTTTTTT. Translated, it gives CASSAMAGTREKLFF.

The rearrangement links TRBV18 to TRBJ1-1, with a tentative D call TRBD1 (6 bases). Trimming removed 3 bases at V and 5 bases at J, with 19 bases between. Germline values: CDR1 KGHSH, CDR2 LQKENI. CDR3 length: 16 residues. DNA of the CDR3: TGTGCCAGCTCACCCCCAGGGGCGGGGCAGCGGACTGAAGCTTTCTTT. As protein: CASSPPGAGQRTEAFF.

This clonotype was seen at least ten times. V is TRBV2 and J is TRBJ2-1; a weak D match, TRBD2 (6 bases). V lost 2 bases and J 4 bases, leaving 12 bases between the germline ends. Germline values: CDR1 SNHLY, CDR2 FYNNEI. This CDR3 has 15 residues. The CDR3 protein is CASSETGLEYNEQFF. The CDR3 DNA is TGTGCCAGCAGTGAAACGGGACTGGAATACAATGAGCAGTTCTTC.

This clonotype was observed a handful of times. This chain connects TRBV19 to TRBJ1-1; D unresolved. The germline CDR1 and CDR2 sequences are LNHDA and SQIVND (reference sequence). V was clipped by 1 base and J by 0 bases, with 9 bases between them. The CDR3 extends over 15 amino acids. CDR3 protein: CASSIGTTVNTEAFF. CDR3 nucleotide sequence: TGTGCCAGTAGTATAGGTACAACAGTGAACACTGAAGCTTTCTTT.